The 13 T cell receptor beta chains below all came from one sample that was sequenced in a study of blood T cells in healthy people across ages. A sample-barcoded 5' primer and a J-beta primer mix were used in a second PCR of roughly 7 to 12 cycles. TCRdb redid the calling of the 5' RACE reads with MiXCR, one entry per CDR3 protein. The sample includes 1.5 million to 2 million distinct CDR3 sequences, about 30% of them seen just once. Source material: blood. Receptors originate from a woman in her twenties or thirties in good health.

This clonotype was observed a few times. This chain joins TRBV5-5 and TRBJ1-2; 10 bases line up with TRBD1. The CDR3 extends over 14 amino acids. V was pared by 4 bases and J by 7 bases, with 7 bases of the junction left unmatched. Germline lookup yields CDR1 SGHKS and CDR2 YYEKEE (reference sequence). The CDR3 DNA follows: TGTGCCAGCAGCGTGACAGGGGGCTTCGGTGGCTACACCTTC. Its protein is CASSVTGGFGGYTF.

This clonotype was detected once. This chain links TRBV29-1 with TRBJ2-3; D possibly corresponds to TRBD2 (6 bases). The V end lost 3 bases, the J end lost 4 bases, and 14 bases lay between the germline ends. The CDR3 loop spans 14 amino acids. Germline V gene data show CDR1 as SQVTM and CDR2 as ANQGSEA. CDR3 nucleotide sequence: TGCAGCGTTGATAAAACTGGCGGGGCAGATACGCAGTATTTT. Amino acids: CSVDKTGGADTQYF.

V is TRBV7-9 and J is TRBJ1-1; D may be TRBD1 (5 bases). Per the germline V gene, CDR1 is SEHNR and CDR2 is FQNEAQ (reference sequence). V was trimmed by 10 bases and J by 5 bases, leaving 17 bases between them. This CDR3 contains 13 residues. In DNA form, the CDR3 reads TGTGCCATCATCCCCCCAGGGAGGACTGAAGCTTTCTTT. It translates to CAIIPPGRTEAFF.

This sequence joins TRBV11-2 and TRBJ2-5; D not certain. The V gene lost 5 bases and the J gene lost 2 bases, with 12 bases spanning the gap. The CDR3 covers 14 residues. Germline assignment: CDR1 SGHAT and CDR2 FQNNGV. DNA for the CDR3: TGTGCCAGCAGCATCCAGACCCTTCAAGAGACCCAGTACTTC. It codes for CASSIQTLQETQYF.

This clonotype was seen many times. CDR3 DNA sequence: TGCGCCAGCAGTCAGGGTAACCAAGTTACCATTCAGTACTTC. Protein product: CASSQGNQVTIQYF. The V and J genes are TRBV5-1 and TRBJ2-4; D may be TRBD1 (5 bases). V shed 5 bases and J shed 9 bases, with 18 bases lying between them. This CDR3 has 14 amino acids. The V gene's germline CDR1 is SGHRS and CDR2 YFSETQ. Variable domain in full (rest from reference TRBV5-1 and TRBJ2-4): KAGVTQTPRYLIKTRGQQVTLSCSPISGHRSVSWYQQTPGQGLQFLFEYFSETQRNKGNFPGRFSGRQFSNSRSEMNVSTLELGDSALYLCASSQGNQVTIQYFGAGTRLSVL.

This clonotype has ten or more counts. The chain joins TRBV7-8 to TRBJ2-1; D perhaps matches TRBD2 (5 bases). CDR3 size: 18 residues. CDR1 SGHVS and CDR2 FQNEAQ come from the germline V gene. V was pared by 5 bases and J by 0 bases, with 20 bases between. DNA for the CDR3: TGTGCCAGCAGCCCCAATAGTGTAAGCGGCTACTCCTACAATGAGCAGTTCTTC. It yields the protein CASSPNSVSGYSYNEQFF.

This clonotype was picked up a small number of times. The chain couples TRBV18 to TRBJ2-4; TRBD1 agrees at 7 bases. The J call may be mistaken, given a closer DNA end match to TRBJ2-7. The length of the CDR3 is 15 residues. CDR1 and CDR2 (germline): KGHSH, LQKENI. CDR3 coding DNA: TGTGCCAGCTCACCAGGGACAGCCAGAGGCTACGAGCAGTACTTC. Its protein is CASSPGTARGYEQYF.

The CDR3 reads CSASRGWGYTF. CDR3 nucleotide sequence: TGCAGTGCTAGCAGGGGCTGGGGCTACACCTTC. The V call is TRBV20-1, the J call TRBJ1-2, with D possibly being TRBD1 (6 bases). The CDR3 is 11 amino acids. Trimming took off 3 bases at V and 8 bases at J, with 10 bases between the two ends. Germline CDR1 is DFQATT and CDR2 is SNEGSKA (reference sequence).

In the case of this clonotype: A much larger clonotype is one base distant, so this may be a read error. The gene calls are TRBV29-1 and TRBJ2-7, with D uncertain. V was cut by 2 bases and J by 0 bases, with 8 bases left in between. Germline lookup yields CDR1 SQVTM and CDR2 ANQGSEA. The CDR3 is 13 residues long. The CDR3 DNA follows: TGCAGCGTTGAACAGGTGGTCTCCTACGAGCAGTACTTC. Translated, it gives CSVEQVVSYEQYF.

A few counts support this clonotype. The chain employs TRBV2 and TRBJ2-3, with TRBD2 matching 14 bases. V shed 5 bases and J 0 bases; nucleotides not matched to a gene: 7. Germline CDR1 SNHLY, CDR2 FYNNEI. The CDR3 runs 18 residues. The CDR3 here is CASSPGLAGEGSTDTQYF. CDR3 nucleotide sequence: TGTGCCAGCAGTCCGGGACTAGCGGGGGAGGGGAGCACAGATACGCAGTATTTT.

With respect to this clonotype: The junction does not match germline at one end; this may be a read error. The chain recombines TRBV2 with TRBJ1-4; TRBD1 is a possible D gene (6 bases). Germline V gene data show CDR1 as SNHLY and CDR2 as FYNNEI. CDR3 size: 15 residues. The CDR3 coding sequence is TGTGCCAGCAGTCCGGACAGATCAACTAATGAAAAACGGTTTTTT. Its protein product is CASSPDRSTNEKRFF.

As to this clonotype: With a much larger clone just one base away, this may be a read error. The chain employs TRBV5-8 and TRBJ2-5; 8 bases agree with TRBD1. This CDR3 contains 13 residues. Germline assignment: CDR1 SGHTS and CDR2 YDEGEE. CDR3 nucleotide sequence: TGTGCCAGCAGCTCGACAGGGGCAGAGACCCGGTACTTC. It translates to CASSSTGAETRYF.

This clonotype has more than one count but fewer than ten. J is TRBJ2-1 and V is TRBV3-1; 9 nucleotides line up with TRBD2. The CDR3 is 14 residues long. The J segment lost 8 bases and the V segment lost 5 bases, leaving 7 bases of the junction unmatched. The V gene's germline CDR1 is LGHDT and CDR2 YNNKEL (reference sequence). This chain's CDR3 is CASSYSGSRDEQFF. As DNA, the CDR3 is TGTGCCAGCAGCTATAGCGGGAGTCGGGATGAGCAGTTCTTC.